These 26 T cell receptor beta chains were sequenced from one sample in a study of OX40 agonist ivuxolimab in advanced cancers. Assay: immunoSEQ multiplex PCR; the TCRdb copy retains only in-frame clones and omits some. The sample has about 52,000 clones, less than 90% seen once. The sequencing used CD4+ or CD8+ T cells sorted from blood, collected in a trial of the OX40 agonist ivuxolimab. The receptors were sampled from an adult with an advanced solid tumor such as melanoma, head and neck, liver or kidney cancer.

This chain joins TRBV19 and TRBJ2-5; D is unclear. The CDR3 length is 12 residues. The ends were cut back, 5 bases at V and 5 bases at J, with 9 bases in the middle. Looked up from germline, CDR1 is LNHDA and CDR2 is SQIVND (reference sequence). This chain's CDR3 is CASSVLGETQYF. The DNA for the CDR3 is TGTGCCAGTAGTGTCTTGGGGGAGACCCAGTACTTC.

J is TRBJ2-6 and V is TRBV29-1, with D unclear. V was clipped by 6 bases and J by 0 bases, with 6 bases between them. The CDR3 has 13 amino acids. CDR1 and CDR2 from the germline V gene are SQVTM and ANQGSEA. CDR3 bases: TGCAGCGTAGAGAGCTCTGGGGCCAACGTCCTGACTTTC. This gives the protein CSVESSGANVLTF.

This clone is large within its sample. The chain joins TRBV7-8 to TRBJ1-3; D not certain. The CDR3 totals 16 residues. In germline, CDR1 is SGHVS, CDR2 FQNEAQ. V shed 2 bases and J shed 4 bases, with 15 bases lying between them. This CDR3 is CASSLNPPNAGNTIYF. CDR3 bases: TGTGCCAGCAGCTTAAATCCGCCAAACGCGGGAAACACCATATATTTT.

This rearrangement joins TRBV18 to TRBJ2-1, with 8 bases matching TRBD1. V shed 3 bases and J 0 bases; nucleotides not matched to a gene: 1. Per the germline V gene, CDR1 is KGHSH and CDR2 is LQKENI. The CDR3 consists of 15 residues. CDR3: CASSPDRGSYNEQFF. The CDR3, as DNA: TGTGCCAGCTCACCCGACAGGGGCTCCTACAATGAGCAGTTCTTC.

The gene calls are TRBV7-6 and TRBJ2-7, with 14 bases fitting TRBD2. The CDR3 length is 18 residues. Germline V CDR1 and CDR2: SGHVS, FNYEAQ. V lost 5 bases and J lost 5; bases outside the gene matches: 14. CDR3: CASSAGLAGGRSENEQYF. DNA for the CDR3: TGTGCCAGCAGCGCCGGACTAGCGGGGGGTAGATCTGAGAACGAGCAGTACTTC.

In DNA, the CDR3 is TGTGCCAGCAGCCTAAGGACAGATTATGGCTACACCTTC. Residues: CASSLRTDYGYTF. The chain is built from TRBV7-2 and TRBJ1-2; tentatively, D is TRBD1 (6 bases). Germline values: CDR1 SGHTA, CDR2 FQGNSA. The CDR3 consists of 13 residues. V lost 5 bases and J 5 bases, leaving 12 bases between the germline ends.

This rearrangement joins TRBV5-4 to TRBJ1-4; no clear D gene. The ends were cut back, 4 bases at V and 2 bases at J, with 9 bases in the middle. Germline lookup yields CDR1 SGHNT and CDR2 YYREEE (reference sequence). The CDR3 consists of 14 residues. Written as DNA, the CDR3 is TGTGCCAGCAGCCTAAAGGGTACTAATGAAAAACTGTTTTTT. Its protein product is CASSLKGTNEKLFF. Drawing the rest from reference TRBV5-4 and TRBJ1-4, the complete variable domain is ETGVTQSPTHLIKTRGQQVTLRCSSQSGHNTVSWYQQALGQGPQFIFQYYREEENGRGNFPPRFSGLQFPNYSSELNVNALELDDSALYLCASSLKGTNEKLFFGSGTQLSVL.

The rearrangement links TRBV9 to TRBJ1-4; 8 bases fit TRBD1. The V and J ends lost 2 bases and 5 bases, in that order; junction bases with no gene match: 2. Germline V gives CDR1 SGDLS, CDR2 YYNGEE. This CDR3 spans 14 amino acids. CDR3 sequence reads: CASSVGQGNEKLFF. As DNA, the CDR3 is TGTGCCAGCAGCGTTGGACAGGGCAATGAAAAACTGTTTTTT.

This clone occurred once. The chain is built from TRBV28 and TRBJ2-5, with 11 positions matching TRBD1. V dropped 6 bases and J dropped 4; count of bases not matched to a gene: 10. The CDR3 has 16 amino acids. CDR1 and CDR2 from the germline V gene are MDHEN and SYDVKM. CDR3 in amino acids: CASSWRRDRGIETQYF. In DNA, the CDR3 is TGTGCCAGCAGCTGGAGGAGGGACAGGGGGATAGAGACCCAGTACTTC. The complete variable domain, with remaining parts taken from reference TRBV28 and TRBJ2-5, reads DVKVTQSSRYLVKRTGEKVFLECVQDMDHENMFWYRQDPGLGLRLIYFSYDVKMKEKGDIPEGYSVSREKKERFSLILESASTNQTSMYLCASSWRRDRGIETQYFGPGTRLLVL.

This chain connects TRBV6-1 to TRBJ1-1; 8 positions match TRBD1. The CDR3 length is 17 residues. The germline V gene has CDR1 MNHNS and CDR2 SASEGT. J gave up 3 bases and V 1 base, and 10 bases lay outside the gene matches. The CDR3, as DNA: TGTGCCAGCAGTGAAGAGGGCAGGGGGCTCCAATACACTGAAGCTTTCTTT. This translates into CASSEEGRGLQYTEAFF.

The chain employs TRBV7-9 and TRBJ2-3; the D is unclear. The V gene's germline CDR1 is SEHNR and CDR2 FQNEAQ (reference sequence). This CDR3 spans 15 amino acids. The germline V and J ends were trimmed by 4 bases and 2 bases, with 13 bases remaining between them. The CDR3 protein is CASSSYRRTTDTQYF. The CDR3 DNA reads TGTGCCAGCAGCTCTTACCGACGGACCACAGATACGCAGTATTTT.

The chain uses TRBV6-1 and TRBJ1-5; D possibly corresponds to TRBD1 (6 bases). V was cut by 10 bases and J by 5 bases, with 15 bases left in between. Germline CDR1 reads MNHNS; CDR2 reads SASEGT. The CDR3 is made up of 13 amino acids. The CDR3 here is CATRRGEDQPQHF. CDR3 DNA sequence: TGTGCCACCCGGAGGGGGGAGGATCAGCCCCAGCATTTT.

The CDR3 coding sequence is TGTGCCAGCTCACCCCCAGGGGGTCTACAAGAGACCCAGTACTTC. Residues: CASSPPGGLQETQYF. This chain joins TRBV18 and TRBJ2-5; 7 nucleotides align to TRBD1. Losses at the gene ends were 3 bases for V and 2 bases for J; bases not matched to a gene: 6. Germline V gene data show CDR1 as KGHSH and CDR2 as LQKENI. The CDR3 is made up of 15 amino acids.

DNA for the CDR3: TGTGCCATCAGTGAGTCGACTCCCACAGATACGCAGTATTTT. It is translated as CAISESTPTDTQYF. The chain carries TRBV10-3 and TRBJ2-3, with D unresolved. The CDR3 is made up of 14 amino acids. Trimming pared 0 bases from V and 2 bases from J, leaving 6 bases between. From germline, CDR1 is ENHRY and CDR2 SYGVKD.

This chain links TRBV6-6 with TRBJ2-2; the D gene could be TRBD1 or TRBD2 (5 bases each). V was shortened by 2 bases and J by 5 bases, with 9 bases between the two germline ends. The CDR3 covers 14 residues. Germline CDR1 is MNHNY and CDR2 is SVGAGI (reference sequence). The CDR3 bases are TGTGCCAGCAGTTACCGAGGGGCTACCGGGGAGCTGTTTTTT. This codes for CASSYRGATGELFF.

This clone was recorded only once. The chain carries TRBV9 and TRBJ1-3; D unclear. The CDR3 spans 14 residues. Trimming removed 0 bases at V and 7 bases at J, with 11 bases between. CDR1 SGDLS and CDR2 YYNGEE come from the germline V gene. DNA of the CDR3: TGTGCCAGCAGCGTAGGGCAGGAGCCCAACACCATATATTTT. Its protein product is CASSVGQEPNTIYF.

The CDR3 sequence is CASSTRQGGGNQPQHF. CDR3 DNA sequence: TGTGCCAGCAGTACGAGACAGGGAGGAGGCAATCAGCCCCAGCATTTT. The chain couples TRBV2 to TRBJ1-5; 7 bases agree with TRBD1. CDR3 size: 16 residues. Germline lookup yields CDR1 SNHLY and CDR2 FYNNEI. V shed 5 bases and J 2 bases; nucleotides not matched to a gene: 9.

This chain links TRBV19 with TRBJ2-3; no reliable D call. The V gene lost 6 bases and the J gene lost 4 bases, with 8 bases spanning the gap. The CDR3 consists of 12 residues. CDR1 LNHDA and CDR2 SQIVND come from the germline V gene (reference sequence). This chain's CDR3 is CASRGPADTQYF. The DNA of the CDR3 is TGTGCCAGTAGAGGCCCAGCAGATACGCAGTATTTT.

The chain links TRBV21-1 to TRBJ1-3. TRBV21-1 is given as a pseudogene. The CDR3 contains 17 residues. The CDR3 DNA is TGTGCCAGCAGTCCACCCTACCGGGATCGTGCTGGAAACACCATATATTTT. It specifies CASSPPYRDRAGNTIYF.

This clone was counted a single time. V usage is TRBV5-1 and J usage is TRBJ2-2, with D hard to call. CDR1 is SGHRS and CDR2 is YFSETQ in the germline V gene. V gave up 0 bases and J gave up 7 bases, with 4 bases separating them. The CDR3 is made up of 12 amino acids. The chain's CDR3 is CASSLGSGELFF. The CDR3 DNA reads as TGCGCCAGCAGCTTGGGTAGCGGGGAGCTGTTTTTT.

This clone appeared a single time. The J gene is TRBJ1-6, the V gene TRBV12-5; TRBD1 might be the D (5 bases). Germline lookup yields CDR1 LGHNT and CDR2 FRNRAP. The CDR3 is 14 amino acids. With 4 bases removed from V and 11 bases from J, the gap between germline ends came to 15 bases. CDR3 region: CASGSAGRQTPLHF. CDR3 sequence (DNA): TGTGCTAGTGGTTCAGCGGGACGCCAAACACCCCTCCACTTT.

This clone is a singleton in its sample. J is TRBJ2-4 and V is TRBV5-6; TRBD1 aligns across 7 bases. This CDR3 comprises 15 residues. V lost 4 bases and J lost 4; bases outside the gene matches: 8. Per germline, CDR1 SGHDT and CDR2 YYEEEE. The CDR3, as DNA: TGTGCCAGCAGCCCGACAGGGCCGACGAAAAACATTCAGTACTTC. Its protein is CASSPTGPTKNIQYF.

The V gene is TRBV25-1, the J gene TRBJ1-2; no clear D. Germline values: CDR1 MGHDK, CDR2 SYGVNS. The germline V and J ends were trimmed by 1 base and 0 bases, with 15 bases remaining between them. The CDR3 totals 17 residues. For the CDR3, the DNA is TGTGCCAGCAGTGAATCCTCATGGACCGGGACTAACTATGGCTACACCTTC. Its translation is CASSESSWTGTNYGYTF.

The genes are TRBV7-8 and TRBJ1-5; unclear D gene. The CDR3 runs 12 residues. V was trimmed by 2 bases and J by 6 bases, leaving 5 bases between them. Germline CDR1 is SGHVS and CDR2 is FQNEAQ. CDR3 in amino acids: CASSLWIQPQHF. CDR3 DNA sequence: TGTGCCAGCAGCTTATGGATTCAGCCCCAGCATTTT.

This clone appeared once. The V and J genes are TRBV7-8 and TRBJ1-5, with TRBD1 matching 8 bases. In germline, CDR1 is SGHVS, CDR2 FQNEAQ. Trimming cost V 1 base and J 7 bases; bases outside gene matches: 9. This CDR3 has 16 residues. CDR3 protein: CASSLGPGGGGQPQHF. Here the CDR3 DNA reads TGTGCCAGCAGCTTAGGTCCAGGGGGCGGAGGACAGCCCCAGCATTTT.

The rearrangement links TRBV5-4 to TRBJ1-2; the D gene is possibly TRBD1 (5 bases). This CDR3 has 15 residues. In germline, CDR1 is SGHNT, CDR2 YYREEE (reference sequence). Trimming cost V 0 bases and J 8 bases, with 17 bases left between them. This chain's CDR3 is CASSLVRGRLPGYTF. The CDR3 region has the DNA TGTGCCAGCAGCTTGGTTCGGGGGAGGTTGCCCGGCTACACCTTC.